The 8 T cell receptor beta chains in this list originate from one sample, sequenced in a study of shared clonotypes between healthy human individuals. TCRdb's table, derived via immunoSEQ multiplex PCR, lists solely in-frame clones and lacks some. The table has some 2,100,000 clones, under 95% seen once. Selected positively for CCR7 and CD45RO-negative, naive CD8 cells excluded terminally differentiated effector memory CD45RA+ cells. Sequences were obtained from naive CD8+ T cells from PBMCs. These receptors originate from a young man in good health. Some clones in this sample may be carry-over from other donors' samples.

The DNA of the CDR3 is TGTGCCTCACTAGCTCCAGCAGCGGAAGAGACCCAGTACTTC. Amino acid sequence: CASLAPAAEETQYF. The genes are TRBV6-5 and TRBJ2-5; TRBD2 might be the D (6 bases). Germline assignment: CDR1 MNHEY and CDR2 SVGAGI. V was cut by 11 bases and J by 3 bases, with 19 bases left in between. This CDR3 spans 14 amino acids.

The rearrangement joins TRBV13 to TRBJ2-1; the D gene is possibly TRBD2 (5 bases). CDR1 PRHDT and CDR2 FYEKMQ come from the germline V gene (reference sequence). This CDR3 is 13 amino acids long. Deletions cut 3 bases from V and 10 bases from J, with 13 bases between. The CDR3 DNA reads TGTGCCAGCAGCTTCTTAGAGCGGCAAGAGCAGTTCTTC. Its protein is CASSFLERQEQFF.

The V and J genes are TRBV29-1 and TRBJ2-7; 9 bases line up with TRBD2. There are 14 residues in the CDR3. CDR1 SQVTM and CDR2 ANQGSEA come from the germline V gene. V gave up 5 bases and J gave up 3 bases; unmatched junction bases: 8. CDR3 sequence: CSVSLAGAIYEQYF. In DNA form, the CDR3 reads TGCAGCGTTAGCTTAGCGGGAGCCATCTACGAGCAGTACTTC.

The chain joins TRBV4-3 to TRBJ1-4, with 8 bases identical to TRBD1. Germline V gene data show CDR1 as LGHNA and CDR2 as YSLEER. The V gene end was trimmed by 3 bases and the J gene end by 5 bases; junction bases not matched to a gene: 8. The CDR3 runs 16 residues. The CDR3 region is CASSQVRQGRNEKLFF. The CDR3 coding sequence is TGCGCCAGCAGCCAGGTCAGACAGGGGAGGAATGAAAAACTGTTTTTT.

The chain links TRBV9 to TRBJ1-1; 8 positions match TRBD1. V lost 0 bases, J lost 8 bases, and 3 bases stayed unmatched. The CDR3 has 13 amino acids. CDR1 and CDR2 from the germline V gene are SGDLS and YYNGEE. The CDR3 coding sequence is TGTGCCAGCAGCGTAGTAAGGACAGGGGAAGCTTTCTTT. Translation gives CASSVVRTGEAFF. Full variable domain (rest looked up from reference TRBV9 and TRBJ1-1): DSGVTQTPKHLITATGQRVTLRCSPRSGDLSVYWYQQSLDQGLQFLIQYYNGEERAKGNILERFSAQQFPDLHSELNLSSLELGDSALYFCASSVVRTGEAFFGQGTRLTVV.

The rearrangement uses TRBV29-1 and TRBJ2-1, with D perhaps TRBD2 (7 bases). Germline CDR1 SQVTM, CDR2 ANQGSEA. V lost 4 bases to trimming and J lost 3 bases, with 19 bases between them. There are 16 residues in the CDR3. The CDR3 coding sequence is TGCAGCGTTGCCCCCGGGGGGCGGTCTCTCTACAATGAGCAGTTCTTC. Its protein product is CSVAPGGRSLYNEQFF.

The CDR3 sequence is CASSRGQEYQPQHF. The CDR3 DNA follows: TGTGCCAGCAGCAGAGGACAGGAGTATCAGCCCCAGCATTTT. V usage is TRBV5-8 and J usage is TRBJ1-5; 7 bases are shared with TRBD1. The V and J ends lost 4 bases and 5 bases, in that order; junction bases with no gene match: 6. Germline CDR1 and CDR2: SGHTS and YDEGEE. This CDR3 is built from 14 residues.

The chain carries TRBV13 and TRBJ2-3; 14 bases are a match to TRBD2. V dropped 6 bases and J dropped 6; count of bases not matched to a gene: 8. Germline CDR1 PRHDT, CDR2 FYEKMQ (reference sequence). CDR3 size: 16 residues. DNA of the CDR3: TGTGCCAGCAGAGGCGGACTAGCGGGAGGTGGTGATACGCAGTATTTT. Amino acid sequence: CASRGGLAGGGDTQYF.